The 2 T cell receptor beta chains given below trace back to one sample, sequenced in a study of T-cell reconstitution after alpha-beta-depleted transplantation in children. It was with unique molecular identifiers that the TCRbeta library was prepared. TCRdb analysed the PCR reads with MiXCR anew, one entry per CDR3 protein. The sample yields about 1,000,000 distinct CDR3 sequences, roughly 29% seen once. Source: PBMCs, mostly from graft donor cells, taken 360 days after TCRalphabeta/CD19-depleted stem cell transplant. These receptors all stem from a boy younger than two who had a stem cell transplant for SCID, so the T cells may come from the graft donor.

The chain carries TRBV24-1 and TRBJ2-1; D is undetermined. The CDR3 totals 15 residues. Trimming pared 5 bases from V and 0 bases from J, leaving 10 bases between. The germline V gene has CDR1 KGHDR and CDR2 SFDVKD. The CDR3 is CATSAQAASYNEQFF. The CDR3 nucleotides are TGTGCCACCAGTGCTCAAGCTGCCTCCTACAATGAGCAGTTCTTC.

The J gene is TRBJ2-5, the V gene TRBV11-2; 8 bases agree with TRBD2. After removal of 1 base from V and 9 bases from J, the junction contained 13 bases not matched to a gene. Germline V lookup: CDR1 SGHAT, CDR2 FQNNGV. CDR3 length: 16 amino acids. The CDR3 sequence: CASSLGIKREREAQYF. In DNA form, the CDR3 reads TGTGCCAGCAGCTTAGGGATCAAGCGGGAGAGGGAGGCCCAGTACTTC.